The clone carrying this TCR beta chain was picked up one time. What it binds is not known. A deep-level run was used for the assay. The assay was immunoSEQ multiplex PCR, and TCRdb's table has in-frame clones only and misses some. The sample has millions of clones, 90% to 95% seen once. Germline CDR1 SGDLS, CDR2 YYNGEE. The CDR3 has 17 residues. Losses at the gene ends were 3 bases for V and 6 bases for J; bases not matched to a gene: 9. Terminally differentiated effector memory CD45RA+ cells were left out of the naive CD8 fraction, which was CD45RO-negative and positively selected for CCR7. This sample stems from a study of shared clonotypes between healthy human individuals. Study-level background: Per donor, CD8 memory used one plate, CD8 naive used two, CD4 memory used three and CD4 naive used three.

General observations from the study: The study generally estimated greater richness for naive than memory subsets. Several donors held 5% to 5.5% of naive CD4 clonotypes in common.

This TCR came from a man between 18 and 35 years old in good health. Some clones in this sample may be carry-over from other donors' samples. This rearrangement joins TRBV9 to TRBJ2-1; 13 bases fit TRBD2. The sequenced material came from naive CD8+ T cells from PBMCs. CDR3 in amino acids: CASSATSGRSGGNEQFF. DNA of the CDR3: TGTGCCAGCAGCGCGACTAGCGGGAGGTCGGGGGGCAATGAGCAGTTCTTC.